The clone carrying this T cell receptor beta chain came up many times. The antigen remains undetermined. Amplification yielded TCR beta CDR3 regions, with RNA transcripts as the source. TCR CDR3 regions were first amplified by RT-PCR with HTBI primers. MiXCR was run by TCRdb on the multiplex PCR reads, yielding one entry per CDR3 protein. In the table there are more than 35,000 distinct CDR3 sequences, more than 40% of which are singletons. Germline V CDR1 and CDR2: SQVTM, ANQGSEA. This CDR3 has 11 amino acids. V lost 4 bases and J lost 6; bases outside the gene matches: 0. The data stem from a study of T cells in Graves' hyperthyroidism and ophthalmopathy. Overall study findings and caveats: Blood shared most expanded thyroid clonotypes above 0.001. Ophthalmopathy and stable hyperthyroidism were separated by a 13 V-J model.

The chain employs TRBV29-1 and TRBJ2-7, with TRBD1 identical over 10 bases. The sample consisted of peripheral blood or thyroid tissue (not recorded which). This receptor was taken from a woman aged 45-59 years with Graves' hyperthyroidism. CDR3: CSVGTGGEQYF. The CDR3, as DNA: TGCAGCGTTGGGACAGGGGGCGAGCAGTACTTC.